Reported below is one T cell receptor beta chain. This specimen belongs to a study of blood T cell repertoires in COVID-19. Study-wide context: Italy, Spain and the United States were the sources of the convalescent and acute COVID-19 samples.

Profiled with immunoSEQ multiplex PCR; TCRdb holds only in-frame clones, not every one. The data show about 200,000 clones, approximately 80% seen once. The CDR3 consists of 12 residues. The V end lost 5 bases, the J end lost 7 bases, and 11 bases lay between the germline ends. Germline CDR1 SEHNR, CDR2 FQNEAQ (reference sequence). Sequenced sample: peripheral blood. V usage is TRBV7-9 and J usage is TRBJ1-2; no clear D gene. The TCR originated in a man aged 55 to 70 with COVID-19, enrolled during active disease. The DNA for the CDR3 is TGTGCCAGCAGCCCCAGCTCGGGTGGCTACACCTTC. Protein product: CASSPSSGGYTF.